This TCR beta chain comes out of a study of CD8 T cells in Susac syndrome. V gave up 3 bases and J gave up 13 bases, with 20 bases separating them. In germline, CDR1 is SGDLS, CDR2 YYNGEE. CDR3 size: 14 residues. Sequencing of TCR beta covered CD8+ and CD4+ T cells obtained from blood. Comments on this clonotype: Its antigen remains unknown.

Random hexamers were used to reverse transcribe the RNA input (about 0.5 to 1 ug). Amplification of TCR beta CDR3 was carried out by immunoSEQ multiplex PCR, which covered 54 Vbeta and 13 Jbeta segments. TCRdb processed the immunoSEQ multiplex PCR reads anew with MiXCR; each CDR3 protein has one entry. The profile shows fewer than 60,000 distinct CDR3 sequences, 95% of them singletons. General study points: Among people with Susac, CD8+ clonal expansion was greatest in TEMRA cells and active patients. In total CD8+ repertoires, some 15 Susac-specific public clones were found, and in CD8+ TEMRA repertoires, about five were found.

This TCR derives from a human donor with Susac syndrome. Sequencing used CD8+ T cells from PBMCs. The chain is built from TRBV9 and TRBJ2-1; D tentatively fits TRBD1 or TRBD2 (5 bases each). CDR3 protein: CASSASGPPGVQFF. As DNA, the CDR3 is TGTGCCAGCAGCGCGTCGGGACCACCTGGCGTTCAGTTCTTC.